What follows are 28 T cell receptor beta chains derived from one specimen sequenced in a study of radiation and T cells in renal cell carcinoma. Assay: immunoSEQ multiplex PCR; the TCRdb copy retains only in-frame clones and omits some. This table holds roughly 82,000 clones, roughly nine tenths found once. Time point defined: blood 4 weeks post-SBRT, at nephrectomy. Treatment denoted: 15 Gy SBRT to primary tumor, nephrectomy 4 weeks later. The sample was blood, taken from a patient whose treatment included radiotherapy and nephrectomy. The receptors were sampled from a woman in her 70s with renal cell carcinoma.

A note on this clone: The identical CDR3 is also encoded by other nucleotide sequences in the sample. The chain couples TRBV15 to TRBJ2-2; the D is unclear. Deletions cut 1 base from V and 1 base from J, with 4 bases between. CDR1 is LNHNV, CDR2 YYDKDF, per germline (reference sequence). The CDR3 consists of 14 residues. DNA for the CDR3: TGTGCCACCAGCAGAGCGGGGAACACCGGGGAGCTGTTTTTT. It is translated as CATSRAGNTGELFF.

This chain links TRBV5-1 with TRBJ1-6; 8 nucleotides match TRBD1. V lost 3 bases to trimming and J lost 7 bases; unmatched junction nucleotides: 6. Germline-derived CDR1 and CDR2 are SGHRS and YFSETQ. This CDR3 region has 15 residues. The CDR3 coding sequence is TGCGCCAGCAGCTCACGGACAGGGAAGAATTCACCCCTCCACTTT. Translated, it gives CASSSRTGKNSPLHF. Complete variable domain (other parts from reference TRBV5-1 and TRBJ1-6): KAGVTQTPRYLIKTRGQQVTLSCSPISGHRSVSWYQQTPGQGLQFLFEYFSETQRNKGNFPGRFSGRQFSNSRSEMNVSTLELGDSALYLCASSSRTGKNSPLHFGNGTRLTVT.

This rearrangement joins TRBV7-8 to TRBJ1-5; the D gene is possibly TRBD1 (6 bases). The germline gives CDR1 SGHVS, CDR2 FQNEAQ. V shed 4 bases and J shed 3 bases, with 10 bases lying between them. The CDR3 contains 14 residues. CDR3 loop: CASSSRDNNQPQHF. The CDR3 nucleotides read TGTGCCAGCAGCTCCCGGGACAACAATCAGCCCCAGCATTTT.

The chain carries TRBV4-3 and TRBJ2-2, with no clear D. The V gene lost 4 bases and the J gene lost 7 bases, with 19 bases spanning the gap. The CDR3 runs 16 residues. Germline CDR1 LGHNA, CDR2 YSLEER. CDR3 DNA: TGCGCCAGCAGCCGCGAGTCGGACCTGATAGACGGGGAGCTGTTTTTT. Encoded protein: CASSRESDLIDGELFF.

This sequence joins TRBV7-2 and TRBJ2-6; possibly TRBD2 for D (5 bases). V lost 5 bases and J lost 0, with 8 bases in between. The CDR3 has 15 residues. Germline-derived CDR1 and CDR2 are SGHTA and FQGNSA. The DNA of the CDR3 is TGTGCCAGCAGCAGGACTGGCTCTGGGGCCAACGTCCTGACTTTC. Its translation is CASSRTGSGANVLTF.

The chain has TRBV4-1 and TRBJ2-7; D assignment may be TRBD1 or TRBD2 (5 bases each). Germline CDR1 MGHRA, CDR2 YSYEKL. Trimming cost V 3 bases and J 2 bases, with 8 bases left between them. CDR3 length equals 13 residues. CDR3 amino acids: CASSHGGPYEQYF. CDR3 bases: TGCGCCAGCAGCCATGGGGGTCCCTACGAGCAGTACTTC.

This chain connects TRBV9 to TRBJ2-6, with D perhaps matching TRBD1 (6 bases). Germline CDR1 and CDR2: SGDLS and YYNGEE. CDR3 length equals 16 residues. V lost 4 bases and J 0 bases, leaving 11 bases between the germline ends. This CDR3 reads CASSPRGGSGANVLTF. The DNA for the CDR3 is TGTGCCAGCAGCCCAAGAGGGGGCTCTGGGGCCAACGTCCTGACTTTC.

The genes are TRBV19 and TRBJ2-7; perhaps D is TRBD1 or TRBD2 (5 bases each). CDR3 length: 14 residues. Trimming removed 3 bases from V and 5 bases from J, with 14 bases in between. The germline V gene encodes CDR1 LNHDA and CDR2 SQIVND (reference sequence). The CDR3 loop is CASSIGDGLNEQYF. DNA for the CDR3: TGTGCCAGTAGTATTGGGGACGGTTTGAACGAGCAGTACTTC.

The chain couples TRBV6-5 to TRBJ1-1; 8 nucleotides align to TRBD1. This CDR3 comprises 15 residues. The V segment lost 2 bases and the J segment 0 bases; nucleotides outside the gene matches: 2. Germline values: CDR1 MNHEY, CDR2 SVGAGI. In nucleotides, the CDR3 is TGTGCCAGCAGTTACGCGGGACAGGTGAACACTGAAGCTTTCTTT. The encoded protein is CASSYAGQVNTEAFF.

The chain is built from TRBV5-1 and TRBJ1-2; 7 nucleotides align to TRBD1. CDR1 SGHRS and CDR2 YFSETQ come from the germline V gene. J gave up 4 bases and V 0 bases, and 3 bases lay outside the gene matches. The CDR3 length is 14 residues. CDR3 nucleotide sequence: TGCGCCAGCAGCTTGGGACAGGGAAGCTATGGCTACACCTTC. Its translation is CASSLGQGSYGYTF.

The chain couples TRBV29-1 to TRBJ2-1, with 7 nucleotides matching TRBD1. CDR1 and CDR2 (germline): SQVTM, ANQGSEA. The V gene end was trimmed by 7 bases and the J gene end by 6 bases; junction bases not matched to a gene: 9. The CDR3 is 13 residues long. The CDR3 sequence is CSAEGQLINEQFF. DNA of the CDR3: TGCAGCGCTGAGGGACAGTTGATCAATGAGCAGTTCTTC.

Of note for this clone: The junction and the germline gene differ at one end; a read error may be behind it. J is TRBJ2-3 and V is TRBV28; D is possibly TRBD1 (7 bases). Germline V gene data show CDR1 as MDHEN and CDR2 as SYDVKM. This CDR3 contains 11 residues. DNA of the CDR3: TGTGCCAGCAGTACTGACAGGGAGGAATGGTTT. This translates into CASSTDREEWF.

The chain couples TRBV30 to TRBJ2-1; 12 positions match TRBD2. Germline trimming cut 4 bases from V and 6 bases from J; bases unmatched to any gene: 1. This CDR3 has 13 residues. CDR1 is GTSNPN, CDR2 SVGIG, per germline (reference sequence). CDR3: CAWTSGGANEQFF. The DNA of the CDR3 is TGTGCCTGGACTAGCGGGGGGGCCAATGAGCAGTTCTTC.

The chain combines TRBV5-4 with TRBJ2-3; D gene uncertain. V lost 1 base and J 0 bases, leaving 6 bases between the germline ends. Germline V gives CDR1 SGHNT, CDR2 YYREEE (reference sequence). This CDR3 has 14 amino acids. CDR3 residues: CASSLTASTDTQYF. In nucleotides, the CDR3 is TGTGCCAGCAGCTTGACAGCTAGCACAGATACGCAGTATTTT.

The J gene is TRBJ1-2, the V gene TRBV7-8; D gene unclear. The CDR3 contains 14 residues. Trimming shortened V by 1 base and J by 1 base, and 7 bases separated the two germline ends. CDR1 is SGHVS and CDR2 is FQNEAQ in the germline V gene. In nucleotides, the CDR3 is TGTGCCAGCAGCTTAGGGCACGTTAACTATGGCTACACCTTC. Protein product: CASSLGHVNYGYTF.

The J gene is TRBJ1-1, the V gene TRBV7-2, with D possibly TRBD1 on 6 matching bases. V shed 4 bases and J shed 5 bases, with 14 bases lying between them. Germline values: CDR1 SGHTA, CDR2 FQGNSA. The CDR3 consists of 14 residues. The CDR3 loop is CASSSTGGGTEAFF. The CDR3 nucleotides read TGTGCCAGCAGCTCGACAGGAGGGGGAACTGAAGCTTTCTTT.

The rearrangement uses TRBV7-9 and TRBJ1-1, with TRBD1 identical over 9 bases. CDR1 and CDR2 (germline): SEHNR, FQNEAQ (reference sequence). The CDR3 is 14 residues long. V shed 5 bases, J shed 9 bases, and the junction held 10 bases outside the gene matches. The CDR3 nucleotides are TGTGCCAGCAGCCCCCGGGACAGGGAGTTCAAAGCTTTCTTT. This translates into CASSPRDREFKAFF.

The V and J genes are TRBV5-6 and TRBJ1-4; 7 bases fit TRBD1. Germline CDR1 is SGHDT and CDR2 is YYEEEE. The CDR3 contains 15 residues. V gave up 4 bases and J gave up 4 bases; unmatched junction bases: 7. The DNA for the CDR3 is TGTGCCAGCAGCGACTTCGACAGGGATAATGAAAAACTGTTTTTT. It yields the protein CASSDFDRDNEKLFF. Complete variable domain (other parts from reference TRBV5-6 and TRBJ1-4): DAGVTQSPTHLIKTRGQQVTLRCSPKSGHDTVSWYQQALGQGPQFIFQYYEEEERQRGNFPDRFSGHQFPNYSSELNVNALLLGDSALYLCASSDFDRDNEKLFFGSGTQLSVL.

V is TRBV6-5 and J is TRBJ2-7; the match to TRBD1 covers 11 bases. Trimming removed 7 bases from V and 5 bases from J; junction bases left unmatched: 7. This CDR3 has 14 residues. From germline, CDR1 is MNHEY and CDR2 SVGAGI. The chain's CDR3 is CASTGQGAVNEQYF. In DNA form, the CDR3 reads TGTGCCAGCACCGGACAGGGGGCTGTAAACGAGCAGTACTTC.

This chain links TRBV5-4 with TRBJ1-2; D is unresolved. The germline gives CDR1 SGHNT, CDR2 YYREEE (reference sequence). This CDR3 spans 15 amino acids. V gave up 0 bases and J gave up 1 base, with 10 bases separating them. CDR3 coding DNA: TGTGCCAGCAGCTTGGCGGGTAGGAGTAACTATGGCTACACCTTC. Its translation is CASSLAGRSNYGYTF.

The chain uses TRBV19 and TRBJ2-1; tentative D call: TRBD2 (5 bases). The CDR3 runs 13 residues. The germline V gene has CDR1 LNHDA and CDR2 SQIVND (reference sequence). The V gene lost 6 bases and the J gene lost 5 bases, with 11 bases spanning the gap. CDR3 DNA: TGTGCCAGTAGCATCGGACTGGACAATGAGCAGTTCTTC. Its protein product is CASSIGLDNEQFF.

This chain joins TRBV4-2 and TRBJ2-1, with D tentatively TRBD2 (6 bases). Germline-derived CDR1 and CDR2 are LGHNA and YNFKEQ. The CDR3 contains 16 residues. Trimming shortened V by 0 bases and J by 4 bases, and 13 bases separated the two germline ends. CDR3 sequence (DNA): TGTGCCAGCAGCCAAGAAAGGACTACGTTTTACAATGAGCAGTTCTTC. Its translation: CASSQERTTFYNEQFF.

For the CDR3, the DNA is TGTGCCAGCACCCCACCGAGCGGGCAGACTAATGAAAAACTGTTTTTT. Translated, it gives CASTPPSGQTNEKLFF. The chain couples TRBV6-6 to TRBJ1-4, with D uncertain. There are 16 residues in the CDR3. V lost 7 bases, J lost 2 bases, and 17 bases lay in between. Germline V gene data show CDR1 as MNHNY and CDR2 as SVGAGI (reference sequence).

The rearrangement joins TRBV7-2 to TRBJ2-5; D ambiguous. The CDR3 consists of 15 residues. V gave up 5 bases and J gave up 2 bases, with 15 bases separating them. Per the germline V gene, CDR1 is SGHTA and CDR2 is FQGNSA. The CDR3 DNA reads as TGTGCCAGCAGCCTAGGAGTCGGCAGACAAGAGACCCAGTACTTC. This translates into CASSLGVGRQETQYF.

Only a few counts were recorded for this clone. CDR3 protein: CAWRRTGNTEAFF. The CDR3 DNA follows: TGTGCCTGGAGGAGGACGGGGAACACTGAAGCTTTCTTT. J is TRBJ1-1 and V is TRBV30; no firm D call. The CDR3 is 13 residues long. From germline, CDR1 is GTSNPN and CDR2 SVGIG (reference sequence). V was cut by 3 bases and J by 1 base, with 9 bases left in between.

The genes are TRBV19 and TRBJ1-1; 10 bases align to TRBD1. The CDR3 sequence is 14 residues long. Germline trimming cut 4 bases from V and 4 bases from J; bases unmatched to any gene: 3. Germline CDR1 reads LNHDA; CDR2 reads SQIVND (reference sequence). This CDR3 is CASSTGQGVTEAFF. CDR3 sequence (DNA): TGTGCCAGTAGTACAGGACAGGGGGTCACTGAAGCTTTCTTT.

This sequence joins TRBV6-6 and TRBJ1-1, with D unresolved. The CDR3 totals 14 residues. Trimming pared 2 bases from V and 2 bases from J, leaving 9 bases between. Germline lookup yields CDR1 MNHNY and CDR2 SVGAGI (reference sequence). The CDR3 region has the DNA TGTGCCAGCAGTTACACTCAGGTAAACACTGAAGCTTTCTTT. This gives the protein CASSYTQVNTEAFF.

The rearrangement joins TRBV5-6 to TRBJ2-5, with 10 bases lining up with TRBD2. The CDR3 contains 17 residues. The V and J ends lost 0 bases and 1 base, in that order; junction bases with no gene match: 6. Germline V gives CDR1 SGHDT, CDR2 YYEEEE. CDR3 in amino acids: CASSLALAGTRQETQYF. CDR3 sequence (DNA): TGTGCCAGCAGCTTGGCACTAGCGGGGACCCGCCAAGAGACCCAGTACTTC.